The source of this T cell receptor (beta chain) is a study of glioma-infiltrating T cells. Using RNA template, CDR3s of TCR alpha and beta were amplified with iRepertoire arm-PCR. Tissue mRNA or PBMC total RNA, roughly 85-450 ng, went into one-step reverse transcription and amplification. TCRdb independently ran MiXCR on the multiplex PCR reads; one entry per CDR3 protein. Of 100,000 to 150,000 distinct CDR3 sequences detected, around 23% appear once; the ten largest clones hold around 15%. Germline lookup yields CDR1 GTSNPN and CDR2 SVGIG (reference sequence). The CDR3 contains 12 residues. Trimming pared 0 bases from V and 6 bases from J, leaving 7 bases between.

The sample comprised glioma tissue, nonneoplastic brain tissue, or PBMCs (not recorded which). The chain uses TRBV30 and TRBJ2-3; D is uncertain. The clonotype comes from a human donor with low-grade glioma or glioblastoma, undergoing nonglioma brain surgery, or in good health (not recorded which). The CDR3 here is CAWSVLSDTQYF. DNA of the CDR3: TGTGCCTGGAGTGTACTATCGGATACGCAGTATTTT.